The sequence of this TCR beta chain was determined in a study of blood T cell repertoires in COVID-19. Study context: T cells, B-cell-depleted T cells, or PBMCs supplied cDNA or gDNA.

Germline V lookup: CDR1 MNHEY, CDR2 SMNVEV (reference sequence). This CDR3 contains 14 residues. The V end lost 6 bases, the J end lost 8 bases, and 16 bases lay between the germline ends. Authors' processing steps: Reference gene primer amplification gave nucleated cell count estimates. Profiled with immunoSEQ multiplex PCR; TCRdb holds only in-frame clones, not every one. The V and J calls and clone size come from that table; D and trimming were worked out from the DNA. The data hold about 69,000 clones, with roughly three quarters observed a single time. J is TRBJ1-4 and V is TRBV27; D remains ambiguous. The source is a man between 60 and 75 years old with acute or convalescent COVID-19. Source material: peripheral blood. CDR3 nucleotides: TGTGCCAGCAGGCGGACTCAGGCTAGGGAAAAACTGTTTTTT. Translating it yields CASRRTQAREKLFF.